These T cell receptor beta chains were read from a single sample in a study of T cell responses to AZD1222 COVID-19 vaccine. Sequencing was performed with immunoSEQ multiplex PCR; in TCRdb, only in-frame clones are kept and a portion is missing. Of around 140,000 clones detected, about 90% appear once; the ten largest clones hold around 1.9%. The sequenced sample was peripheral blood, obtained 28 days after the second AZD1222 dose. All receptors derive from an adult who received the AZD1222 COVID-19 vaccine. The CDR3 runs from the conserved cysteine through the conserved F or W. Fields, in order: V gene, J gene, D gene, clone size, CDR3 protein, CDR3 DNA. The D gene is left open where the match is weak. Not all rows give a size; the values are once, few, many and, for expanded clones, a class.

>TRBV9|TRBJ1-6|NA|NA
CASSVGEESSYNSPLHF
TGTGCCAGCAGCGTAGGTGAGGAGAGCTCCTATAATTCACCCCTCCACTTT
>TRBV25-1|TRBJ2-5|NA|NA
CASSDPAKETQYF
TGTGCCAGCAGTGACCCGGCCAAGGAGACCCAGTACTTC
>TRBV3-1/TRBV3-2|TRBJ1-2|NA|NA
CASSQGRPPLGYTF
TGTGCCAGCAGCCAAGGACGGCCACCCCTTGGCTACACCTTC
>TRBV28|TRBJ1-1|TRBD1|NA
CASSFWPFRQGTFF
TGTGCCAGCAGTTTTTGGCCGTTTAGACAGGGGACTTTCTTT
>TRBV19|TRBJ1-5|TRBD1|NA
CASDRQGLNQPQHF
TGTGCCAGTGATAGACAGGGACTCAATCAGCCCCAGCATTTT
>TRBV10-3|TRBJ1-4|TRBD1|once
CAISNLGQGNEKLFF
TGTGCCATCAGTAACCTCGGACAGGGGAATGAAAAACTGTTTTTT
>TRBV10-3|TRBJ1-3|NA|once
CAISGRASGNTIYF
TGTGCCATCAGTGGCCGGGCCTCTGGAAACACCATATATTTT
>TRBV5-1|TRBJ2-7|NA|NA
CASSLVGRQESSYEQYF
TGCGCCAGCAGCTTGGTAGGTCGACAGGAGAGCTCCTACGAGCAGTACTTC
>TRBV5-1|TRBJ2-1|NA|NA
CASSLVGGPGYNEQFF
TGCGCCAGCAGCTTGGTTGGGGGGCCGGGGTACAATGAGCAGTTCTTC
>TRBV27|TRBJ2-5|NA|once
CASRARRIGGETQYF
TGTGCCAGCAGGGCCCGGAGAATTGGGGGAGAGACCCAGTACTTC
>TRBV30|TRBJ1-5|TRBD1|NA
CAWSLTGGSEPQHF
TGTGCCTGGAGTTTGACAGGGGGCTCGGAGCCCCAGCATTTT
>TRBV2|TRBJ2-1|TRBD2|NA
CASRLAGGLGNEQFF
TGTGCCAGCAGATTAGCGGGGGGGCTTGGCAATGAGCAGTTCTTC
>TRBV5-6|TRBJ1-1|TRBD1|NA
CASSLDRGTEAFF
TGTGCCAGCAGCCTGGACAGGGGTACTGAAGCTTTCTTT
>TRBV7-2|TRBJ1-5|NA|NA
CASSTAYNQPQHF
TGTGCCAGCAGCACAGCTTACAATCAGCCCCAGCATTTT
>TRBV7-9|TRBJ1-5|NA|few
CASSSGTLDNQPQHF
TGTGCCAGCAGCTCCGGGACCCTCGATAATCAGCCCCAGCATTTT
>TRBV18|TRBJ1-2|TRBD1|NA
CASSPSTDRGIGYTF
TGTGCCAGCTCACCTTCCACGGACAGGGGTATCGGCTACACCTTC
>TRBV12-3/TRBV12-4|TRBJ2-2|NA|NA
CASSLSPGELFF
TGTGCCAGCAGTTTAAGTCCCGGGGAGCTGTTTTTT
>TRBV18|TRBJ1-4|TRBD1|once
CASSPWQGVNEKLFF
TGTGCCAGCTCACCATGGCAGGGGGTGAATGAAAAACTGTTTTTT
>TRBV27|TRBJ1-5|NA|NA
CASSSGGAGLGRRHF
TGTGCCAGCAGTTCTGGGGGTGCAGGGCTGGGGAGACGGCATTTT
>TRBV6-1|TRBJ2-1|TRBD2|NA
CASSEYSGRGGNEQFF
TGTGCCAGCAGTGAATATAGCGGGAGAGGGGGGAATGAGCAGTTCTTC
>TRBV7-9|TRBJ1-3|NA|NA
CASRRTGSGNTIYF
TGTGCCAGCAGGCGTACAGGGTCTGGAAACACCATATATTTT
>TRBV12-5|TRBJ1-2|TRBD1|NA
CASGLPPGQGANYGYTF
TGTGCTAGTGGTTTACCCCCGGGACAGGGGGCTAACTATGGCTACACCTTC
>TRBV7-9|TRBJ1-2|NA|NA
CASSPPGSLYGYTF
TGTGCCAGCAGCCCCCCAGGCAGTCTCTATGGCTACACCTTC
>TRBV30|TRBJ1-6|TRBD1|NA
CAWNGQERSPLHF
TGTGCCTGGAACGGACAGGAAAGATCACCCCTCCACTTT
>TRBV6-4|TRBJ2-7|TRBD1|NA
CASSENRGGEQYF
TGTGCCAGCAGTGAGAACAGGGGTGGGGAGCAGTACTTC
>TRBV19|TRBJ1-4|NA|NA
CASSMGGGGWEKLFF
TGTGCCAGTAGTATGGGCGGCGGGGGTTGGGAAAAACTGTTTTTT
>TRBV5-4|TRBJ2-1|TRBD2|NA
CASSLSSGGTYNEQFF
TGTGCCAGCAGCTTGTCTAGCGGGGGGACCTACAATGAGCAGTTCTTC
>TRBV5-6|TRBJ2-7|NA|NA
CASSLDRNSFHEQYF
TGTGCCAGCAGCTTGGACCGAAACAGTTTCCACGAGCAGTACTTC
>TRBV11-2|TRBJ2-7|NA|NA
CASSSRKQYF
TGTGCCAGCAGCTCCCGCAAGCAGTACTTC
>TRBV10-2|TRBJ1-3|NA|NA
CASSGSGFTTIYF
TGCGCCAGCAGTGGGTCGGGGTTTACCACCATATATTTT
>TRBV5-5|TRBJ1-2|NA|once
CASISALGSYYGYTF
TGTGCCAGCATCTCTGCGTTGGGCAGCTACTATGGCTACACCTTC
>TRBV2|TRBJ1-3|NA|NA
CASGTGFSGNTIYF
TGTGCCAGCGGAACAGGCTTCTCTGGAAACACCATATATTTT
>TRBV12-3/TRBV12-4|TRBJ2-5|NA|NA
CASSSGEETQYF
TGTGCCAGCAGTTCCGGGGAAGAGACCCAGTACTTC
>TRBV18|TRBJ2-3|NA|NA
CASSNTDTQYF
TGTGCCAGCTCAAACACAGATACGCAGTATTTT
>TRBV9|TRBJ1-6|NA|NA
CASSATPGPNSPLHF
TGTGCCAGCAGCGCTACTCCGGGACCTAATTCACCCCTCCACTTT
>TRBV10-2|TRBJ2-2|TRBD1|NA
CASSEQGPNTGELFF
TGCGCCAGCAGTGAACAGGGGCCGAACACCGGGGAGCTGTTTTTT
>TRBV5-1|TRBJ2-5|TRBD2|NA
CASSLEGTSGSAETQYF
TGCGCCAGCAGCTTGGAAGGGACTAGCGGGAGCGCAGAGACCCAGTACTTC
>TRBV7-9|TRBJ2-7|TRBD1|NA
CATRQGYEQYF
TGTGCCACAAGACAGGGCTACGAGCAGTACTTC
>TRBV6-5|TRBJ2-3|NA|NA
CASSSSTDTQYF
TGTGCCAGCAGTTCAAGCACAGATACGCAGTATTTT
>TRBV2|TRBJ2-7|NA|few
CASIKKEARYEQYF
TGTGCCAGCATCAAAAAGGAGGCGCGGTACGAGCAGTACTTC